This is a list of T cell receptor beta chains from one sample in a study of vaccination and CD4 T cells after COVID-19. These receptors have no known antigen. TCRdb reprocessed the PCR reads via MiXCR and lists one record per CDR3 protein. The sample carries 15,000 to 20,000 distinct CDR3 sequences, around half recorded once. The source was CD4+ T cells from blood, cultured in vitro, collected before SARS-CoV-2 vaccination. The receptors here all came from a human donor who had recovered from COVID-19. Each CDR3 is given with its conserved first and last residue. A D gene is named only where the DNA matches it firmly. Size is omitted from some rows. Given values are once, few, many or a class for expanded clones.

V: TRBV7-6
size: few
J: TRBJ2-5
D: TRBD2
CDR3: CASSLARGSGREETQYF
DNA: TGTGCCAGCAGCTTAGCGCGAGGTAGCGGGAGAGAAGAGACCCAGTACTTC

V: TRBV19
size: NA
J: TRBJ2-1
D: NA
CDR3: CASSPPGNNEQFF
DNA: TGTGCCAGTAGCCCCCCGGGGAACAATGAGCAGTTCTTC

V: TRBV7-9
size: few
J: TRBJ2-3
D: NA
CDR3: CASTWGRGRDTQYF
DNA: TGTGCCAGCACCTGGGGCAGGGGACGGGATACGCAGTATTTT

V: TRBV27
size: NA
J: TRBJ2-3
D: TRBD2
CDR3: CASSPQLAGALTDTQYF
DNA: TGTGCCAGCAGTCCCCAACTAGCGGGAGCATTAACAGATACGCAGTATTTT

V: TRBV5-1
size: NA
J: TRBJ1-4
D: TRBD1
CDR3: CASSLDPGTEGKLFF
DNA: TGCGCCAGCAGCTTGGATCCCGGGACAGAGGGAAAACTGTTTTTT

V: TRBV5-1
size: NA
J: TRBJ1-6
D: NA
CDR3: CASSLVDSQSYNSPLHF
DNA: TGCGCCAGCAGCTTGGTGGACAGTCAGTCCTATAATTCACCCCTCCACTTT

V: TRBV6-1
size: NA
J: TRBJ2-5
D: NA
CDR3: CASSRVGETQYF
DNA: TGTGCCAGCAGCAGGGTGGGAGAGACCCAGTACTTC

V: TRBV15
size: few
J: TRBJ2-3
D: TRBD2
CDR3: CATSRSSSGRGTDTQYF
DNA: TGTGCCACCAGCAGATCGAGTAGCGGGAGAGGCACAGATACGCAGTATTTT

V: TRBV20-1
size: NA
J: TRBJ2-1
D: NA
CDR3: CSASRWLDSYNEQFF
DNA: TGCAGTGCTAGTCGGTGGCTAGACTCCTACAATGAGCAGTTCTTC

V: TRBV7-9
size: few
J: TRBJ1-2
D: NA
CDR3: CASSFSGYGYTF
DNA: TGTGCCAGCAGCTTCAGCGGCTATGGCTACACCTTC

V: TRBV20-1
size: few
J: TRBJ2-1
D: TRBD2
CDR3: CSALPRQREYNEQFF
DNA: TGCAGTGCCCTACCCCGCCAGCGGGAATACAATGAGCAGTTCTTC

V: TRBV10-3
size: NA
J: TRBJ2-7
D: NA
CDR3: CAISVDRTRGEQYF
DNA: TGTGCCATCAGTGTTGATAGGACGAGGGGCGAGCAGTACTTC

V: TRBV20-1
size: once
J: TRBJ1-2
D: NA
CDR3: CSARGLGVSGGYTF
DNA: TGCAGTGCTAGAGGTCTTGGAGTATCGGGCGGCTACACCTTC

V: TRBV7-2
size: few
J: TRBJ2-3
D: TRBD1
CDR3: CASSLGTGHTDTQYF
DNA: TGTGCCAGCAGCTTAGGGACAGGGCACACAGATACGCAGTATTTT

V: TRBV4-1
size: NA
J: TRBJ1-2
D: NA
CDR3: CASSQELGYGNYGYTF
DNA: TGCGCCAGCAGCCAAGAATTAGGATACGGTAACTATGGCTACACCTTC

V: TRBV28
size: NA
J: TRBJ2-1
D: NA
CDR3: CARGDNEQFF
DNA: TGTGCCAGGGGGGATAATGAGCAGTTCTTC

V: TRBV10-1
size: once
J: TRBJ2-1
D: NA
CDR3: CASSRARDEQFF
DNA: TGCGCCAGCAGCCGGGCTCGGGATGAGCAGTTCTTC

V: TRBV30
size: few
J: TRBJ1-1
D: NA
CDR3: CAWFAGIGAEAFF
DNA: TGTGCCTGGTTCGCCGGGATTGGGGCTGAAGCTTTCTTT

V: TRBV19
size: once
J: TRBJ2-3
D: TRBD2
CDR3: CASSGGLAGTPSTDTQYF
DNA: TGTGCCAGTAGTGGAGGACTAGCGGGTACCCCTAGCACAGATACGCAGTATTTT

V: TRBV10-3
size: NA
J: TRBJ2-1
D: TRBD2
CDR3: CAIAGGRPRMDEQFF
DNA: TGTGCCATTGCTGGCGGGAGGCCGCGGATGGATGAGCAGTTCTTC

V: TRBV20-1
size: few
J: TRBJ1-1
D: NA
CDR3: CSARDSGGRGTEAFF
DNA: TGCAGTGCTAGAGATTCGGGAGGTCGTGGTACTGAAGCTTTCTTT

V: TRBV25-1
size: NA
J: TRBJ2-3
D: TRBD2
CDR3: CASSDPTSGGTDTQYF
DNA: TGTGCCAGCAGTGATCCGACTAGCGGGGGCACAGATACGCAGTATTTT

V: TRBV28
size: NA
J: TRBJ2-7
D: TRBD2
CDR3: CASRHSTSGRHREQYF
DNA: TGTGCCAGCAGACACTCGACTAGCGGGAGGCACCGCGAGCAGTACTTC

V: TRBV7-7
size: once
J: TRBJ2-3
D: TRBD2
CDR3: CASSAGLAGTDTQYF
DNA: TGTGCTAGCAGCGCGGGACTAGCGGGGACAGATACGCAGTATTTT

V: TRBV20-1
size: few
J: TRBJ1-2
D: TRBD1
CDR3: CSGDTGQGDYGYTF
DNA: TGCAGTGGGGACACGGGACAGGGGGACTATGGCTACACCTTC

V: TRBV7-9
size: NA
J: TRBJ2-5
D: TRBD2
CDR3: CASSQRGYETQYF
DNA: TGTGCCAGCAGCCAGCGGGGTTACGAGACCCAGTACTTC

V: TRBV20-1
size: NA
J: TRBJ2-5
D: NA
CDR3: CSARPKDSQETQYF
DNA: TGCAGTGCCCGCCCGAAGGACAGCCAAGAGACCCAGTACTTC

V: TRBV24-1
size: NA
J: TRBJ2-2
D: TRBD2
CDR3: CATSDPDLAGGNTGELFF
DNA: TGTGCCACCAGTGATCCAGATCTAGCGGGAGGGAACACCGGGGAGCTGTTTTTT

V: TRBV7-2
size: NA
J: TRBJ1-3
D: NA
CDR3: CASSLTRGNTIYF
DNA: TGTGCCAGCAGCTTGACCCGCGGAAACACCATATATTTT

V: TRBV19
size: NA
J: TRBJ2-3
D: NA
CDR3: CATGSTGRTFTDTQYF
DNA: TGTGCCACCGGGAGCACCGGCAGGACCTTCACAGATACGCAGTATTTT